The 18 T cell receptor beta chains given below trace back to one sample, sequenced in a study of shared clonotypes between healthy human individuals. Libraries were prepared by immunoSEQ multiplex PCR; TCRdb keeps only in-frame clonotypes and omits some of them. This sample has almost 750,000 clones, with around 70% found just once. Sequencing input: memory CD4+ T cells sorted from blood. Subset defined: CD45RA-negative fraction. The source is a woman aged 30 to 39 in good health.

The chain carries TRBV19 and TRBJ2-7, with 7 bases that match TRBD1. Germline V gene data show CDR1 as LNHDA and CDR2 as SQIVND (reference sequence). This CDR3 is 14 amino acids long. The V segment lost 3 bases and the J segment 6 bases; nucleotides outside the gene matches: 8. CDR3 DNA: TGTGCCAGTAGTATGAGACAGGGTACAGGCGAGCAGTACTTC. Its protein product is CASSMRQGTGEQYF.

The J gene is TRBJ2-7, the V gene TRBV5-4; 8 positions agree with TRBD2. Germline V lookup: CDR1 SGHNT, CDR2 YYREEE (reference sequence). The CDR3 contains 18 residues. After removal of 0 bases from V and 0 bases from J, the junction contained 11 bases not matched to a gene. CDR3 nucleotides: TGTGCCAGCAGCTTGGCCGGTAGCGGGGAGGGTATCTCCTACGAGCAGTACTTC. Its translation: CASSLAGSGEGISYEQYF.

This clone was found once. This chain uses TRBV2 with TRBJ2-5; a weak D match, TRBD2 (5 bases). Germline CDR1 is SNHLY and CDR2 is FYNNEI. The length of the CDR3 is 12 residues. The V gene lost 6 bases and the J gene lost 5 bases, with 10 bases spanning the gap. The CDR3 region has the DNA TGTGCCAGCAGCGTAGCGAGGGAGACCCAGTACTTC. Protein sequence: CASSVARETQYF.

This sequence joins TRBV18 and TRBJ2-2; D may be TRBD1 or TRBD2 (5 bases each). This CDR3 is 17 amino acids long. The V end was cut by 3 bases, the J end by 4 bases, with 18 bases between. CDR1 and CDR2 from the germline V gene are KGHSH and LQKENI. The CDR3 bases are TGTGCCAGCTCACCCCCAACTAACGCTGGGGGCACCGGGGAGCTGTTTTTT. Encoded protein: CASSPPTNAGGTGELFF. Full variable domain (remainder filled in from reference TRBV18 and TRBJ2-2): NAGVMQNPRHLVRRRGQEARLRCSPMKGHSHVYWYRQLPEEGLKFMVYLQKENIIDESGMPKERFSAEFPKEGPSILRIQQVVRGDSAAYFCASSPPTNAGGTGELFFGEGSRLTVL.

In its sample, this clone was seen once. The chain employs TRBV28 and TRBJ2-7; the D gene could be TRBD1 or TRBD2 (6 bases each). V lost 7 bases and J 3 bases, leaving 16 bases between the germline ends. This CDR3 is 14 amino acids long. Germline V lookup: CDR1 MDHEN, CDR2 SYDVKM. This chain's CDR3 is CASKLSGAGYEQYF. The CDR3 DNA reads TGTGCCAGCAAACTATCGGGGGCCGGCTACGAGCAGTACTTC.

With respect to this clone: Since a much larger clone is just one base distant, this may be a read error. Here the CDR3 reads CASSIQGAPNTEAFF. The CDR3, as DNA: TGTGCCAGTAGTATCCAGGGGGCTCCGAACACTGAAGCTTTCTTT. The chain combines TRBV19 with TRBJ1-1; 8 nucleotides match TRBD1. This CDR3 contains 15 residues. J gave up 1 base and V 3 bases, and 4 bases lay outside the gene matches. The germline V gene has CDR1 LNHDA and CDR2 SQIVND (reference sequence).

This chain links TRBV28 with TRBJ1-4; a possible D gene is TRBD1 (6 bases). Germline CDR1 MDHEN, CDR2 SYDVKM. The CDR3 length is 16 residues. The V and J ends lost 4 bases and 0 bases respectively, with 12 bases between them. The CDR3 coding sequence is TGTGCCAGCAGTTCCGGGACAAGTGCAACTAATGAAAAACTGTTTTTT. Translating it yields CASSSGTSATNEKLFF.

This clone was seen ten or more times. This chain uses TRBV5-1 with TRBJ1-1; TRBD1 is a possible D gene (5 bases). The CDR3 has 13 amino acids. Looked up from germline, CDR1 is SGHRS and CDR2 is YFSETQ. V shed 4 bases and J shed 7 bases, with 14 bases lying between them. The CDR3 coding sequence is TGCGCCAGCAGCGAACAGGTAGAGAGTGAAGCTTTCTTT. It translates to CASSEQVESEAFF.

The V gene is TRBV7-2, the J gene TRBJ1-5; D is possibly TRBD1 (5 bases). The length of the CDR3 is 15 residues. The ends were cut back, 3 bases at V and 6 bases at J, with 15 bases in the middle. The germline gives CDR1 SGHTA, CDR2 FQGNSA. The CDR3 region is CASSFVRREPQPQHF. The CDR3 nucleotides read TGTGCCAGCAGCTTTGTTCGCAGGGAGCCTCAGCCCCAGCATTTT.

This chain connects TRBV7-8 to TRBJ2-2; possible D gene TRBD1, 6 bases. Trimming removed 5 bases from V and 6 bases from J, with 16 bases in between. The CDR3 consists of 15 residues. Germline V gene data show CDR1 as SGHVS and CDR2 as FQNEAQ. The DNA for the CDR3 is TGTGCCAGCAGCGGACTCGGACAGTCGGCCGGGGAGCTGTTTTTT. As protein: CASSGLGQSAGELFF.

The chain employs TRBV2 and TRBJ1-2; 9 nucleotides line up with TRBD1. The CDR3 has 13 residues. CDR1 is SNHLY, CDR2 FYNNEI, per germline. V was pared by 6 bases and J by 2 bases, with 1 base of the junction left unmatched. The CDR3 is CASSGTGNYGYTF. The DNA for the CDR3 is TGTGCCAGCAGCGGGACAGGGAACTATGGCTACACCTTC.

This clone has more than one count but fewer than ten. This rearrangement joins TRBV7-2 to TRBJ2-5; 10 bases fit TRBD1. The V gene end was trimmed by 5 bases and the J gene end by 1 base; junction bases not matched to a gene: 4. The CDR3 totals 15 residues. Per the germline V gene, CDR1 is SGHTA and CDR2 is FQGNSA. Here the CDR3 reads CASSRWDRGQETQYF. DNA for the CDR3: TGTGCCAGCAGCAGATGGGACAGGGGCCAAGAGACCCAGTACTTC.

The genes are TRBV28 and TRBJ1-1; a weak D match, TRBD1 (6 bases). Germline CDR1 and CDR2: MDHEN and SYDVKM. This CDR3 contains 14 residues. The V gene lost 7 bases and the J gene lost 1 base, with 13 bases spanning the gap. The CDR3 DNA follows: TGTGCCAGCAACCCCGGGGGGCGGAACACTGAAGCTTTCTTT. Its translation: CASNPGGRNTEAFF.

The chain links TRBV9 to TRBJ1-3, with no clear D. Deletions cut 3 bases from V and 0 bases from J, with 13 bases between. Germline assignment: CDR1 SGDLS and CDR2 YYNGEE. The length of the CDR3 is 16 residues. This CDR3 is CASSALTIFSGNTIYF. CDR3 nucleotide sequence: TGTGCCAGCAGCGCCCTCACGATTTTCTCTGGAAACACCATATATTTT.

This chain links TRBV11-2 with TRBJ2-5, with D perhaps assigned TRBD1 or TRBD2 (6 bases each). The V end was cut by 0 bases, the J end by 5 bases, with 10 bases between. The V gene's germline CDR1 is SGHAT and CDR2 FQNNGV. The CDR3 contains 14 residues. The DNA of the CDR3 is TGTGCCAGCAGCTTAGATGCCGGGGGCGAGACCCAGTACTTC. Translating gives CASSLDAGGETQYF.

The rearrangement links TRBV30 to TRBJ2-7; possible D gene TRBD2, 6 bases. This CDR3 comprises 13 residues. The V gene lost 2 bases and the J gene lost 4 bases, with 12 bases spanning the gap. Germline values: CDR1 GTSNPN, CDR2 SVGIG (reference sequence). CDR3 nucleotides: TGTGCCTGGAGTATAGCGGACTGGTACGAGCAGTACTTC. Translated: CAWSIADWYEQYF.

This clone was seen only a few times. V is TRBV5-5 and J is TRBJ1-3, with 8 bases lining up with TRBD1. The CDR3 spans 15 residues. J was trimmed by 2 bases and V by 1 base; bases with no gene match: 2. From germline, CDR1 is SGHKS and CDR2 YYEKEE (reference sequence). The CDR3 spells CASSLRTGTGNTIYF. CDR3 sequence (DNA): TGTGCCAGCAGCTTGAGGACAGGGACTGGAAACACCATATATTTT.

The chain joins TRBV18 to TRBJ2-1; 13 bases map to TRBD2. V was pared by 0 bases and J by 6 bases, with 2 bases of the junction left unmatched. Germline V gives CDR1 KGHSH, CDR2 LQKENI. This CDR3 is built from 16 residues. The DNA of the CDR3 is TGTGCCAGCTCACCACCCACTAGCGGGAGGGGCAATGAGCAGTTCTTC. Encoded protein: CASSPPTSGRGNEQFF.